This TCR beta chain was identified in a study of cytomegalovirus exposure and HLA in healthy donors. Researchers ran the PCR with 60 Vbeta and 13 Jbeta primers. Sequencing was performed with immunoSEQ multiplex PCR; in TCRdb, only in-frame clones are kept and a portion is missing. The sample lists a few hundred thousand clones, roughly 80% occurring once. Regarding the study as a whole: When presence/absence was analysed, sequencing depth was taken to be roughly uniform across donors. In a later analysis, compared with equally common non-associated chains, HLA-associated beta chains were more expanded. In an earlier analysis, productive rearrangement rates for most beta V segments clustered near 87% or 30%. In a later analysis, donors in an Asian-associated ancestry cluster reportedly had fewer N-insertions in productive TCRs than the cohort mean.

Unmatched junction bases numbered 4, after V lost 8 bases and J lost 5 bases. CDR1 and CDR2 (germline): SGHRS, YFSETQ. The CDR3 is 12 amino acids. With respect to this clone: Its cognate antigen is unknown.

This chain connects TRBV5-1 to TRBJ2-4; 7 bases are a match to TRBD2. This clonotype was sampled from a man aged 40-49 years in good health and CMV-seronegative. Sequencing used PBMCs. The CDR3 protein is CASRGVENIQYF. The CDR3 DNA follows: TGCGCCAGTCGGGGGGTAGAAAACATTCAGTACTTC.